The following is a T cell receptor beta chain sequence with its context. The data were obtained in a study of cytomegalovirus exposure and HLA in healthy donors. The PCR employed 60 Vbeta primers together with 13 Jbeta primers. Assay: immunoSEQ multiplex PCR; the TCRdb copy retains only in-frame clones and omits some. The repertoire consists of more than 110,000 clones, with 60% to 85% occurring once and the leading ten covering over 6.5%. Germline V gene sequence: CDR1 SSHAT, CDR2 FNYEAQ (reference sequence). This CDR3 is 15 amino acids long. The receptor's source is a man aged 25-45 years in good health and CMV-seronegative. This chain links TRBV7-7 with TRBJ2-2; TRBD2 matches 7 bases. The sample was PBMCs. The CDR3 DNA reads TGTGCTAGCGCCGCGGGCGGGGGTAGCACCGGGGAGCTGTTTTTT. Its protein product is CASAAGGGSTGELFF. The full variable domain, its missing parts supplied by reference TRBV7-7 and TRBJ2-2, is GAGVSQSPRYKVTKRGQDVTLRCDPISSHATLYWYQQALGQGPEFLTYFNYEAQPDKSGLPSDRFSAERPEGSISTLTIQRTEQRDSAMYRCASAAGGGSTGELFFGEGSRLTVL.